Below are 28 T cell receptor beta chains sequenced from a single sample in a study of blood T cell repertoires in COVID-19. The method was immunoSEQ multiplex PCR; TCRdb's version includes in-frame clones alone and lacks a portion of them. The table records more than 200,000 clones, nearly 90% of them present only once. Sequencing was performed on peripheral blood. The origin of the receptors is a woman aged 40 to 50 who had recovered from COVID-19.

The genes are TRBV12-3 or TRBV12-4 and TRBJ2-5, with D maybe TRBD2 (5 bases). The CDR3 sequence is 13 residues long. Deletions cut 6 bases from V and 2 bases from J, with 10 bases between. The CDR3 region is CASRWTGQETQYF. The CDR3, as DNA: TGTGCCAGCAGATGGACTGGGCAAGAGACCCAGTACTTC.

The table lists this clone with a count of one. The chain employs TRBV5-6 and TRBJ1-2, with a tentative D call TRBD1 (5 bases). The CDR3 covers 16 residues. Trimming pared 3 bases from V and 8 bases from J, leaving 23 bases between. The germline CDR1 and CDR2 sequences are SGHDT and YYEEEE. CDR3 loop: CASSSLWMGPGGGYTF. The CDR3 nucleotides read TGTGCCAGCAGCTCTTTATGGATGGGACCGGGAGGCGGCTACACCTTC.

V usage is TRBV7-2 and J usage is TRBJ2-2; 8 nucleotides agree with TRBD2. The CDR3 runs to 17 residues. With V trimmed by 1 base and J by 6 bases, 10 bases remained unmatched. Looked up from germline, CDR1 is SGHTA and CDR2 is FQGNSA. DNA of the CDR3: TGTGCCAGCAGCTTAGGTTCCCTAGCGGGTTTTGCCGGGGAGCTGTTTTTT. This translates into CASSLGSLAGFAGELFF. The full variable domain, in which reference TRBV7-2 and TRBJ2-2 provide the parts outside the CDR3, is GAGVSQSPSNKVTEKGKDVELRCDPISGHTALYWYRQSLGQGLEFLIYFQGNSAPDKSGLPSDRFSAERTGGSVSTLTIQRTQQEDSAVYLCASSLGSLAGFAGELFFGEGSRLTVL.

The CDR3 sequence: CASSFVAGAYEQYF. For the CDR3, the DNA is TGTGCCAGCAGCTTCGTAGCGGGGGCCTACGAGCAGTACTTC. The chain recombines TRBV7-2 with TRBJ2-7; 9 bases fit TRBD2. The J segment lost 2 bases and the V segment lost 3 bases, leaving 2 bases of the junction unmatched. The CDR3 runs to 14 residues. Germline V gene data show CDR1 as SGHTA and CDR2 as FQGNSA.

This rearrangement joins TRBV30 to TRBJ2-5; 9 bases line up with TRBD2. CDR3 length: 15 amino acids. V lost 4 bases, J lost 1 base, and 7 bases stayed unmatched. The germline gives CDR1 GTSNPN, CDR2 SVGIG (reference sequence). CDR3 loop: CAWKGTSFVQETQYF. CDR3 nucleotides: TGTGCCTGGAAGGGGACTAGCTTTGTCCAAGAGACCCAGTACTTC.

V usage is TRBV18 and J usage is TRBJ1-4; no definite D call. The germline gives CDR1 KGHSH, CDR2 LQKENI. V gave up 3 bases and J gave up 6 bases, with 11 bases separating them. The CDR3 is made up of 14 amino acids. Here the CDR3 reads CASSPAGGYEKLFF. The CDR3 DNA is TGTGCCAGCTCACCCGCGGGAGGCTATGAAAAACTGTTTTTT.

The chain employs TRBV7-2 and TRBJ2-3; 10 bases align to TRBD1. From germline, CDR1 is SGHTA and CDR2 FQGNSA. This CDR3 is built from 15 residues. V gave up 3 bases and J gave up 3 bases; unmatched junction bases: 3. CDR3 sequence: CASSFRTGGTDTQYF. DNA for the CDR3: TGTGCCAGCAGCTTTCGGACAGGGGGGACAGATACGCAGTATTTT.

The chain recombines TRBV7-9 with TRBJ1-4; perhaps TRBD1 as D (5 bases). The CDR3 has 16 amino acids. V lost 5 bases and J 3 bases, leaving 16 bases between the germline ends. In germline, CDR1 is SEHNR, CDR2 FQNEAQ (reference sequence). The CDR3 DNA reads TGTGCCAGCAGCCCTCCCAGGGTAGAGGCTAATGAAAAACTGTTTTTT. Amino acid sequence: CASSPPRVEANEKLFF. Full variable domain (outside the CDR3, taken from reference TRBV7-9 and TRBJ1-4): DTGVSQNPRHKITKRGQNVTFRCDPISEHNRLYWYRQTLGQGPEFLTYFQNEAQLEKSRLLSDRFSAERPKGSFSTLEIQRTEQGDSAMYLCASSPPRVEANEKLFFGSGTQLSVL.

The chain couples TRBV5-1 to TRBJ1-1; TRBD1 agrees at 10 bases. Losses at the gene ends were 4 bases for V and 0 bases for J; bases not matched to a gene: 9. Germline loops: CDR1 SGHRS, CDR2 YFSETQ. This CDR3 has 17 residues. DNA for the CDR3: TGCGCCAGCAGCCCTAGGACAGGGGGGTTCATGAACACTGAAGCTTTCTTT. It specifies CASSPRTGGFMNTEAFF.

The CDR3 region has the DNA TGTGCCAGCTCTCTGGACAGGGGCGAGGACGAGCAGTACTTC. The encoded protein is CASSLDRGEDEQYF. This chain uses TRBV2 with TRBJ2-7; the match to TRBD1 covers 9 bases. Germline-derived CDR1 and CDR2 are SNHLY and FYNNEI. V was clipped by 8 bases and J by 5 bases; unmatched bases: 10. The CDR3 runs to 14 residues.

The chain is built from TRBV12-3 or TRBV12-4 and TRBJ1-1; no firm D call. The CDR3 length is 13 residues. Trimming shortened V by 3 bases and J by 1 base, and 6 bases separated the two germline ends. CDR3 amino acids: CASSFSTNTEAFF. The CDR3 nucleotides are TGTGCCAGCAGTTTTAGCACGAACACTGAAGCTTTCTTT.

This chain connects TRBV28 to TRBJ2-7, with a tentative D call TRBD2 (6 bases). V was cut by 8 bases and J by 0 bases, with 11 bases left in between. This CDR3 is 13 amino acids long. Germline V gene sequence: CDR1 MDHEN, CDR2 SYDVKM. The CDR3 DNA reads as TGTGCCAGCGCTAGCGAAAGCTCCTACGAGCAGTACTTC. Translation: CASASESSYEQYF.

The chain recombines TRBV24-1 with TRBJ1-2, with D possibly TRBD1 on 6 matching bases. Trimming took 8 bases from V and 5 from J, leaving 8 bases between them. CDR1 KGHDR and CDR2 SFDVKD come from the germline V gene. The CDR3 is made up of 11 amino acids. In DNA, the CDR3 is TGTGCCACCATGGGGGCTTATGGCTACACCTTC. Amino acid sequence: CATMGAYGYTF.

This chain uses TRBV18 with TRBJ1-4; D remains unclear. The V end lost 5 bases, the J end lost 0 bases, and 10 bases lay between the germline ends. Germline CDR1 is KGHSH and CDR2 is LQKENI. The length of the CDR3 is 15 residues. Written as DNA, the CDR3 is TGTGCCAGCTCATCCACTACTCCAACTAATGAAAAACTGTTTTTT. Translated: CASSSTTPTNEKLFF.

This chain uses TRBV5-1 with TRBJ2-3; 8 bases align to TRBD1. The CDR3 is 14 residues long. Germline V gives CDR1 SGHRS, CDR2 YFSETQ. Losses at the gene ends were 3 bases for V and 4 bases for J; bases not matched to a gene: 4. The CDR3: CASSSRTGSDTQYF. In DNA, the CDR3 is TGCGCCAGCAGCTCCCGGACAGGGTCAGATACGCAGTATTTT.

The rearrangement uses TRBV6-2 or TRBV6-3 and TRBJ1-4; D perhaps matches TRBD1 (6 bases). The germline gives CDR1 MNHEY, CDR2 SVGEGT. V lost 4 bases, J lost 8 bases, and 17 bases lay in between. The length of the CDR3 is 15 residues. Written as DNA, the CDR3 is TGTGCCAGCAGTTTAGACAGGACTCCGGGGGAAAAACTGTTTTTT. This translates into CASSLDRTPGEKLFF.

This clone was recorded a few times. V is TRBV18 and J is TRBJ1-6; the match to TRBD1 covers 7 bases. Trimming removed 4 bases from V and 7 bases from J; junction bases left unmatched: 4. This CDR3 is 14 amino acids long. From germline, CDR1 is KGHSH and CDR2 LQKENI. CDR3 DNA sequence: TGTGCCAGCTCACGGGACAGCGCAAATTCACCCCTCCACTTT. Translated, it gives CASSRDSANSPLHF.

The CDR3, as DNA: TGTGCCAGCAGCTTGGGCGCCTATGGCTACACCTTC. Residues: CASSLGAYGYTF. This rearrangement joins TRBV5-6 to TRBJ1-2; D gene ambiguous. The V gene's germline CDR1 is SGHDT and CDR2 YYEEEE. V was clipped by 0 bases and J by 4 bases, with 4 bases between them. This CDR3 has 12 residues.

CDR3 amino acids: CATHAPSNRAGANVLTF. The DNA for the CDR3 is TGTGCCACCCATGCCCCCTCAAACAGGGCTGGGGCCAACGTCCTGACTTTC. The rearrangement links TRBV10-3 to TRBJ2-6, with D perhaps TRBD1 (6 bases). The CDR3 loop spans 17 amino acids. Trimming shortened V by 10 bases and J by 2 bases, and 21 bases separated the two germline ends. Germline CDR1 is ENHRY and CDR2 is SYGVKD.

This clone was counted a few times. The chain recombines TRBV15 with TRBJ2-1, with 9 nucleotides matching TRBD2. V was clipped by 0 bases and J by 3 bases; unmatched bases: 6. The CDR3 covers 17 residues. From germline, CDR1 is LNHNV and CDR2 YYDKDF (reference sequence). The CDR3 DNA is TGTGCCACCAGCAGAGATCAGCTAGCGGGATTCTACAATGAGCAGTTCTTC. Amino acid sequence: CATSRDQLAGFYNEQFF.

The CDR3 DNA reads TGTGCCAGCAGGGACAGGGAGGTGAACAATGAGCAGTTCTTC. This translates into CASRDREVNNEQFF. V gene TRBV6-5 combines with J gene TRBJ2-1; 8 bases align to TRBD1. CDR3 length: 14 amino acids. Unmatched junction bases numbered 6, after V lost 6 bases and J lost 5 bases. Germline CDR1 is MNHEY and CDR2 is SVGAGI.

The rearrangement uses TRBV6-5 and TRBJ2-7; 9 nucleotides line up with TRBD1. Trimming removed 6 bases from V and 6 bases from J; junction bases left unmatched: 9. From germline, CDR1 is MNHEY and CDR2 SVGAGI. The CDR3 is 14 residues long. CDR3 loop: CASSPWDRVGEQYF. DNA of the CDR3: TGTGCCAGCAGCCCCTGGGACAGGGTTGGCGAGCAGTACTTC.

DNA of the CDR3: TGCAGCGTTTCCGGGACAGGGGGAGAGCAGTACTTC. It is translated as CSVSGTGGEQYF. This chain joins TRBV29-1 and TRBJ2-7, with 11 nucleotides matching TRBD1. J was trimmed by 7 bases and V by 5 bases; bases with no gene match: 4. This CDR3 contains 12 residues. The germline CDR1 and CDR2 sequences are SQVTM and ANQGSEA.

The chain is built from TRBV24-1 and TRBJ2-1, with D perhaps matching TRBD1 (7 bases). CDR1 is KGHDR and CDR2 is SFDVKD in the germline V gene. This CDR3 region has 15 residues. V shed 4 bases and J shed 6 bases, with 15 bases lying between them. Here the CDR3 DNA reads TGTGCCACCAGTGAACCAGGGGGGAAAGGCAATGAGCAGTTCTTC. It translates to CATSEPGGKGNEQFF.

The chain employs TRBV4-1 and TRBJ1-2; D is perhaps TRBD1 (6 bases). CDR1 and CDR2 from the germline V gene are MGHRA and YSYEKL. Trimming removed 1 base at V and 0 bases at J, with 15 bases between. The length of the CDR3 is 17 residues. The CDR3 loop is CASSQGVDRFSNYGYTF. The DNA of the CDR3 is TGCGCCAGCAGCCAAGGGGTAGACAGGTTTTCTAACTATGGCTACACCTTC.

The genes are TRBV29-1 and TRBJ2-3; no definite D call. Between the trimmed V and J ends, which lost 2 bases and 0 bases, there was a span of 6 bases. The CDR3 has 13 residues. Germline V lookup: CDR1 SQVTM, CDR2 ANQGSEA. CDR3 nucleotide sequence: TGCAGCGTTGAAAAGCATAGCACAGATACGCAGTATTTT. Translating it yields CSVEKHSTDTQYF.

The genes are TRBV20-1 and TRBJ1-6, with D possibly being TRBD1 (5 bases). This CDR3 spans 14 amino acids. The V end lost 3 bases, the J end lost 5 bases, and 11 bases lay between the germline ends. Per germline, CDR1 DFQATT and CDR2 SNEGSKA (reference sequence). CDR3 nucleotide sequence: TGCAGTGCTAGTCGCGGGGGTAATAATTCACCCCTCCACTTT. Protein sequence: CSASRGGNNSPLHF.

The chain employs TRBV7-2 and TRBJ2-3, with 7 positions matching TRBD1. CDR1 is SGHTA and CDR2 is FQGNSA in the germline V gene. Trimming took 5 bases from V and 4 from J; bases not matched to a gene: 12. The CDR3 runs to 16 residues. CDR3 sequence: CASSPRGTEVSDTQYF. For the CDR3, the DNA is TGTGCCAGCAGCCCCAGGGGGACGGAGGTATCAGATACGCAGTATTTT.